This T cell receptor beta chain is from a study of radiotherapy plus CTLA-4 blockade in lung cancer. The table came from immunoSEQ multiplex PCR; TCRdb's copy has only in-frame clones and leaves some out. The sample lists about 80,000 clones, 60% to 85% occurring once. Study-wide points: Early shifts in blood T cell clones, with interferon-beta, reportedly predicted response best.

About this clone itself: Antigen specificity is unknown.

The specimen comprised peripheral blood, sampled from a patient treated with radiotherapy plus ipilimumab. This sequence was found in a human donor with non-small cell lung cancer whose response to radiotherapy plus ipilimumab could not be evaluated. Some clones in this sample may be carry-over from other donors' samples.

CDR3 bases: TGCGCCAGCAGCGTGAATACCGGGACTTCAATCACAGATACGCAGTATTTT. Amino acids: CASSVNTGTSITDTQYF. The rearrangement uses TRBV5-1 and TRBJ2-3; TRBD2 is a possible D gene (6 bases). With 4 bases removed from V and 2 bases from J, the gap between germline ends came to 20 bases. Germline V gene lookup returns CDR1 SGHRS and CDR2 YFSETQ. The length of the CDR3 is 17 residues.